This T cell receptor (beta chain) was sequenced during a study of blood T cell repertoires in COVID-19. The overall study: Sites in the United States, Italy and Spain provided acute and convalescent COVID-19 samples. PBMCs, B-cell-depleted T cells, or T cells provided the cDNA or gDNA that made up the material.

The CDR3 runs to 14 residues. The ends lost 7 bases at V and 2 bases at J; junction bases unmatched: 3. From germline, CDR1 is SGHTA and CDR2 FQGNSA. Repertoires were generated with immunoSEQ multiplex PCR, while TCRdb's copy carries only in-frame clones and drops some. The sample records hundreds of thousands of clones, more than 65% being singletons. The clonotype originates from a woman aged 80 or older with acute or convalescent COVID-19. V is TRBV7-2 and J is TRBJ2-3, with TRBD2 matching over 10 bases. Sequencing was performed on peripheral blood. CDR3 sequence: CASNSGGLTDTQYF. The DNA of the CDR3 is TGTGCCAGCAATAGCGGGGGGCTCACAGATACGCAGTATTTT. Filled out from reference TRBV7-2 and TRBJ2-3, the complete variable domain reads GAGVSQSPSNKVTEKGKDVELRCDPISGHTALYWYRQSLGQGLEFLIYFQGNSAPDKSGLPSDRFSAERTGGSVSTLTIQRTQQEDSAVYLCASNSGGLTDTQYFGPGTRLTVL.